This entry lists 30 T cell receptor beta chains sequenced from one sample in a study of cytomegalovirus exposure and HLA in healthy donors (dated by TCRdb to about 2017). Library prep was done by the immunoSEQ multiplex PCR assay. For the multiplex PCR, a mixture combining 60 forward primers for TCR Vbeta segments and 13 reverse primers for TCR Jbeta segments was used. As stored in TCRdb, this immuneACCESS dataset retains in-frame rearrangements with V and J assigned. A fraction of the clones does not appear; measured against another copy, unresolved V genes explain less than half of the discrepancy, and the remainder lacks a known reason. This sample lists 150,000 or so clones; roughly 71% were detected once. The biggest ten clones account for approximately 1.5% of the sample. The specimen sequenced was PBMCs. All receptors derive from a girl between 10 and 17 years old in good health and CMV-seronegative.

V gene TRBV6-5 combines with J gene TRBJ1-2, with TRBD1 matching over 10 bases. This CDR3 has 15 amino acids. The germline gives CDR1 MNHEY, CDR2 SVGAGI. Trimming took 0 bases from V and 8 from J; bases not matched to a gene: 6. CDR3: CASSYSKGQGNGYTF. CDR3 nucleotide sequence: TGTGCCAGCAGTTACTCGAAGGGACAGGGGAACGGCTACACCTTC.

The chain recombines TRBV28 with TRBJ2-7, with TRBD1 matching 7 bases. The CDR3 has 16 amino acids. Germline V lookup: CDR1 MDHEN, CDR2 SYDVKM. The ends lost 6 bases at V and 3 bases at J; junction bases unmatched: 14. The DNA of the CDR3 is TGTGCCAGCAGCCTTAACCTCGGGGACAGCAACTACGAGCAGTACTTC. Its translation: CASSLNLGDSNYEQYF.

The rearrangement uses TRBV5-1 and TRBJ2-1; unclear D gene. The CDR3 covers 14 residues. Deletions cut 7 bases from V and 0 bases from J, with 11 bases between. CDR1 and CDR2 (germline): SGHRS, YFSETQ. The CDR3 spells CASAFSGSYNEQFF. DNA of the CDR3: TGCGCCAGCGCTTTCTCGGGCTCCTACAATGAGCAGTTCTTC.

This clone was seen just once. A junction boundary mismatches the germline segment, possibly from a read error. The chain recombines TRBV7-7 with TRBJ2-3, with 12 positions matching TRBD2. Germline values: CDR1 SSHAT, CDR2 FNYEAQ (reference sequence). The CDR3 loop spans 15 amino acids. In nucleotides, the CDR3 is TGTGCTAGCAGCCAGACTAGCGGGGGTACAGATACGCAGTATTTT. Its protein is CASSQTSGGTDTQYF. Together with reference TRBV7-7 and TRBJ2-3, the CDR3 gives the full variable domain: GAGVSQSPRYKVTKRGQDVTLRCDPISSHATLYWYQQALGQGPEFLTYFNYEAQPDKSGLPSDRFSAERPEGSISTLTIQRTEQRDSAMYRCASSQTSGGTDTQYFGPGTRLTVL.

This chain uses TRBV5-1 with TRBJ2-3; D is unresolved. The germline V gene encodes CDR1 SGHRS and CDR2 YFSETQ. The CDR3 extends over 13 amino acids. V was cut by 4 bases and J by 3 bases, with 9 bases left in between. The chain's CDR3 is CASSVSLTDTQYF. As DNA, the CDR3 is TGCGCCAGCAGCGTGAGCCTGACAGATACGCAGTATTTT.

This chain links TRBV5-1 with TRBJ2-3; D unclear. The CDR3 runs to 15 residues. V was pared by 4 bases and J by 6 bases, with 18 bases between. Germline CDR1 is SGHRS and CDR2 is YFSETQ. The CDR3 sequence is CASSQALTSADTQYF. The CDR3 DNA is TGCGCCAGCAGCCAGGCCTTAACGTCGGCGGATACGCAGTATTTT. The full variable domain, rest sourced from reference TRBV5-1 and TRBJ2-3, is KAGVTQTPRYLIKTRGQQVTLSCSPISGHRSVSWYQQTPGQGLQFLFEYFSETQRNKGNFPGRFSGRQFSNSRSEMNVSTLELGDSALYLCASSQALTSADTQYFGPGTRLTVL.

This chain links TRBV7-2 with TRBJ1-5; no reliable D call. V lost 1 base, J lost 2 bases, and 9 bases lay in between. This CDR3 has 15 amino acids. Germline CDR1 SGHTA, CDR2 FQGNSA. Written as DNA, the CDR3 is TGTGCCAGCAGCTTAGTTTCCCTCGGCAATCAGCCCCAGCATTTT. This sequence encodes CASSLVSLGNQPQHF.

This chain uses TRBV28 with TRBJ2-1; D not resolved. From germline, CDR1 is MDHEN and CDR2 SYDVKM. V lost 7 bases to trimming and J lost 0 bases, with 10 bases between them. This CDR3 is 14 amino acids long. CDR3 residues: CASIGASSYNEQFF. The CDR3 bases are TGTGCCAGCATCGGAGCGAGCTCCTACAATGAGCAGTTCTTC. Using reference TRBV28 and TRBJ2-1 for the parts outside the CDR3, the full variable domain is DVKVTQSSRYLVKRTGEKVFLECVQDMDHENMFWYRQDPGLGLRLIYFSYDVKMKEKGDIPEGYSVSREKKERFSLILESASTNQTSMYLCASIGASSYNEQFFGPGTRLTVL.

The rearrangement joins TRBV5-4 to TRBJ2-3; TRBD2 agrees at 15 bases. Unmatched junction bases numbered 6, after V lost 4 bases and J lost 0 bases. The CDR3 has 18 amino acids. Germline CDR1 and CDR2: SGHNT and YYREEE (reference sequence). CDR3 sequence (DNA): TGTGCCAGCAGCCTGGGACTAGCGGGGGGACTAAGCACAGATACGCAGTATTTT. Translated, it gives CASSLGLAGGLSTDTQYF. Full variable domain (outside the CDR3, taken from reference TRBV5-4 and TRBJ2-3): ETGVTQSPTHLIKTRGQQVTLRCSSQSGHNTVSWYQQALGQGPQFIFQYYREEENGRGNFPPRFSGLQFPNYSSELNVNALELDDSALYLCASSLGLAGGLSTDTQYFGPGTRLTVL.

The chain combines TRBV6-1 with TRBJ2-3; D may be TRBD2 (5 bases). V was pared by 3 bases and J by 5 bases, with 18 bases between. Germline CDR1 and CDR2: MNHNS and SASEGT. The CDR3 extends over 16 amino acids. CDR3 coding DNA: TGTGCCAGCAGTGAGGAGAGGGCATTTTCGGGAGATACGCAGTATTTT. Residues: CASSEERAFSGDTQYF.

V gene TRBV4-2 combines with J gene TRBJ2-7; 9 bases match TRBD2. After removal of 0 bases from V and 2 bases from J, the junction contained 11 bases not matched to a gene. The CDR3 extends over 18 amino acids. Germline CDR1 is LGHNA and CDR2 is YNFKEQ. CDR3 sequence (DNA): TGTGCCAGCAGCCAAGATACGGCTAGCGGGGACCTCACCTACGAGCAGTACTTC. It encodes CASSQDTASGDLTYEQYF.

The chain joins TRBV5-1 to TRBJ1-1; TRBD1 matches at 8 bases. CDR1 and CDR2 (germline): SGHRS, YFSETQ. There are 15 residues in the CDR3. J was trimmed by 5 bases and V by 5 bases; bases with no gene match: 11. This CDR3 is CASRPEQGGLTEAFF. DNA of the CDR3: TGCGCCAGCAGACCTGAACAGGGGGGACTGACTGAAGCTTTCTTT.

In its sample, this clone was seen once. The chain links TRBV2 to TRBJ1-5, with D hard to call. The CDR3 covers 13 residues. Germline V CDR1 and CDR2: SNHLY, FYNNEI. The V end was cut by 6 bases, the J end by 5 bases, with 11 bases between. CDR3 sequence reads: CASRLSVDQPQHF. CDR3 DNA: TGTGCCAGCAGGCTGAGTGTCGATCAGCCCCAGCATTTT.

The J gene is TRBJ2-1, the V gene TRBV29-1; TRBD2 matches 8 bases. CDR3 size: 14 residues. Germline V gene lookup returns CDR1 SQVTM and CDR2 ANQGSEA. The trim removed 2 bases at V and 3 bases at J, leaving 3 bases unmatched. The CDR3 DNA is TGCAGCGTTGAAAGAGCGGGGGACTACAATGAGCAGTTCTTC. Translation gives CSVERAGDYNEQFF.

The V and J genes are TRBV6-1 and TRBJ1-1, with D unclear. V lost 0 bases and J lost 1, with 6 bases in between. CDR1 and CDR2 (germline): MNHNS, SASEGT. The CDR3 sequence is 14 residues long. CDR3 in DNA: TGTGCCAGCAGTGAAGCGTCATGGAACACTGAAGCTTTCTTT. Translating gives CASSEASWNTEAFF.

The rearrangement links TRBV6-1 to TRBJ1-5; 8 positions match TRBD1. The CDR3 is made up of 19 amino acids. V lost 4 bases and J lost 3; bases outside the gene matches: 17. Per the germline V gene, CDR1 is MNHNS and CDR2 is SASEGT. The CDR3 protein is CASSAPFGRTGRVNQPQHF. The CDR3 DNA reads as TGTGCCAGCAGTGCTCCCTTCGGGAGGACAGGGAGAGTCAATCAGCCCCAGCATTTT.

The V and J genes are TRBV6-1 and TRBJ2-5; 7 bases agree with TRBD2. Trimming at V came to 10 bases and at J to 5 bases, leaving 10 bases not matched to a gene. This CDR3 spans 13 amino acids. Germline lookup yields CDR1 MNHNS and CDR2 SASEGT. The CDR3 bases are TGTGCCACTCAGCGGGGTCAGTTTGAGACCCAGTACTTC. It codes for CATQRGQFETQYF.

Worth noting for this clone: The junction does not match germline at one end; this may be a read error. The same CDR3 arises from other DNA sequences in this sample as well. This sequence joins TRBV5-1 and TRBJ1-1; TRBD1 aligns across 8 bases. Germline V gives CDR1 SGHRS, CDR2 YFSETQ. The CDR3 totals 14 residues. CDR3 sequence: CASSLGTGNTEAFF. CDR3 coding DNA: TGCGCAAGCAGCTTGGGGACAGGGAACACTGAAGCTTTCTTT.

The chain couples TRBV9 to TRBJ2-5; 8 nucleotides match TRBD1. Germline CDR1 and CDR2: SGDLS and YYNGEE. Trimming removed 3 bases from V and 3 bases from J; junction bases left unmatched: 7. The CDR3 length is 15 residues. As DNA, the CDR3 is TGTGCCAGCAGCGCGCCTGGACAGGGCGAAGAGACCCAGTACTTC. Its protein product is CASSAPGQGEETQYF.

V and J are TRBV4-2 and TRBJ2-7; 8 positions agree with TRBD2. This CDR3 has 18 residues. J gave up 2 bases and V 0 bases, and 12 bases lay outside the gene matches. Germline V gene data show CDR1 as LGHNA and CDR2 as YNFKEQ. DNA of the CDR3: TGTGCCAGCAGCCAAGAACCATCTCTCGGCGGGGGGCCCTACGAGCAGTACTTC. It yields the protein CASSQEPSLGGGPYEQYF.

This chain joins TRBV6-5 and TRBJ2-7; D is undetermined. With 5 bases removed from V and 4 bases from J, the gap between germline ends came to 15 bases. This CDR3 has 14 residues. Germline V gene lookup returns CDR1 MNHEY and CDR2 SVGAGI. Written as DNA, the CDR3 is TGTGCCAGCAGTGCTAAACCCCGGTTTTACGAGCAGTACTTC. This codes for CASSAKPRFYEQYF.

In its sample, this clone was seen once. The rearrangement joins TRBV7-6 to TRBJ2-1, with TRBD2 matching 8 bases. Germline assignment: CDR1 SGHVS and CDR2 FNYEAQ. CDR3 length: 16 residues. Trimming removed 5 bases from V and 4 bases from J; junction bases left unmatched: 10. The CDR3 loop is CASSLPSGGLYNEQFF. The DNA for the CDR3 is TGTGCCAGCAGCCTTCCGAGCGGGGGATTATACAATGAGCAGTTCTTC.

The chain combines TRBV6-5 with TRBJ1-1; D is unresolved. CDR3 length: 15 amino acids. Germline values: CDR1 MNHEY, CDR2 SVGAGI. V dropped 2 bases and J dropped 3 bases, with 13 bases sitting between them. The CDR3: CASSYQVDTYTEAFF. Here the CDR3 DNA reads TGTGCCAGCAGTTACCAAGTCGACACCTACACTGAAGCTTTCTTT.

The chain joins TRBV5-6 to TRBJ1-1; D remains unclear. V was clipped by 4 bases and J by 5 bases, with 9 bases between them. The length of the CDR3 is 12 residues. CDR1 is SGHDT, CDR2 YYEEEE, per germline. The CDR3 is CASSPRDTEAFF. DNA of the CDR3: TGTGCCAGCAGCCCCCGGGATACTGAAGCTTTCTTT.

DNA for the CDR3: TGTGCCAGCAGTGAACCAGGGAGGGACGGGGAGCTGTTTTTT. Amino acid sequence: CASSEPGRDGELFF. The chain is built from TRBV6-1 and TRBJ2-2, with 7 bases fitting TRBD2. The ends lost 2 bases at V and 7 bases at J; junction bases unmatched: 4. CDR3 size: 14 residues. Looked up from germline, CDR1 is MNHNS and CDR2 is SASEGT.

This clone was counted only a few times. The chain has TRBV7-9 and TRBJ2-1, with D unclear. Germline lookup yields CDR1 SEHNR and CDR2 FQNEAQ (reference sequence). V lost 5 bases to trimming and J lost 4 bases, with 12 bases between them. This CDR3 is 14 amino acids long. The CDR3 DNA follows: TGTGCCAGCAGCCCGAAAGGAGTTTACAATGAGCAGTTCTTC. This codes for CASSPKGVYNEQFF.

The gene calls are TRBV6-1 and TRBJ1-2; maybe TRBD1 (6 bases). Germline V gene sequence: CDR1 MNHNS, CDR2 SASEGT. V dropped 2 bases and J dropped 2 bases, with 15 bases sitting between them. The CDR3 loop spans 16 amino acids. CDR3 nucleotides: TGTGCCAGCAGTGAACCCGCTCTTGGACAGAACTATGGCTACACCTTC. Translation gives CASSEPALGQNYGYTF.

In this sample, this clone turned up a few times. The chain uses TRBV28 and TRBJ2-7; D is perhaps TRBD1 (6 bases). The V and J ends lost 7 bases and 2 bases respectively, with 12 bases between them. The CDR3 runs 13 residues. CDR1 MDHEN and CDR2 SYDVKM come from the germline V gene. The CDR3 reads CASKSGAPYEQYF. DNA of the CDR3: TGTGCCAGCAAATCAGGGGCTCCCTACGAGCAGTACTTC.

The table lists this clone with a few counts. J is TRBJ2-7 and V is TRBV4-1; 7 bases agree with TRBD1. In germline, CDR1 is MGHRA, CDR2 YSYEKL. This CDR3 has 15 amino acids. The ends lost 3 bases at V and 0 bases at J; junction bases unmatched: 5. CDR3 nucleotides: TGCGCCAGCAGCCACTTGGACAGGAGCTCCTACGAGCAGTACTTC. Translation gives CASSHLDRSSYEQYF.

This clone was picked up a small number of times. The J gene is TRBJ2-7, the V gene TRBV19, with 11 bases that match TRBD1. Germline CDR1 and CDR2: LNHDA and SQIVND (reference sequence). V lost 1 base to trimming and J lost 3 bases; unmatched junction nucleotides: 5. The CDR3 is 16 residues long. As DNA, the CDR3 is TGTGCCAGTAGTATAGGGCTGGGACAGGGGGTCTACGAGCAGTACTTC. Its translation: CASSIGLGQGVYEQYF.